This T cell receptor beta chain was identified during a study of blood T cell repertoires in COVID-19. The germline V gene encodes CDR1 LGHDT and CDR2 YNNKEL (reference sequence). The V end lost 0 bases, the J end lost 0 bases, and 18 bases lay between the germline ends. The CDR3 contains 19 residues. The repertoire was sequenced with immunoSEQ multiplex PCR; TCRdb's copy has only in-frame clones and lacks some. The data hold roughly 150,000 clones, with roughly 78% observed a single time. This clonotype was sampled from a woman aged 45-65 years who had recovered from COVID-19. Specimen: PBMCs or T cells enriched from blood (not recorded which). The chain is built from TRBV3-1 (or the pseudogene TRBV3-2) and TRBJ1-5; D is unresolved. CDR3 protein: CASSQDARAGRTSNQPQHF. For the CDR3, the DNA is TGTGCCAGCAGCCAAGATGCAAGGGCGGGCAGGACTAGCAATCAGCCCCAGCATTTT.